This T cell receptor (beta chain) originates from a study of cytomegalovirus exposure and HLA in healthy donors. The CDR3 is made up of 15 amino acids. Trimming shortened V by 5 bases and J by 2 bases, and 15 bases separated the two germline ends. CDR1 is LNHDA and CDR2 is SQIVND in the germline V gene (reference sequence). Findings of the study overall: Cytomegalovirus status, reportedly, was diagnosed with high specificity and sensitivity by the classifier. There were 164 TCR beta chains listed as cytomegalovirus-associated. Most TCR sequences showed up rarely, but some public TCRs showed up in many donors.

As regards this clone: Its antigen is as yet unknown.

Clones were read by immunoSEQ multiplex PCR, and TCRdb kept only the in-frame ones, dropping some. The data show 90,000 to 130,000 clones, 88% seen once. The sample consisted of PBMCs. The receptor was isolated from a woman younger than 45 in good health and CMV-seropositive. The chain combines TRBV19 with TRBJ1-1, with D possibly being TRBD1 (5 bases). This CDR3 reads CASSVRQPGNTEAFF. CDR3 DNA: TGTGCCAGTAGTGTCAGACAGCCGGGTAACACTGAAGCTTTCTTT. Filled out from reference TRBV19 and TRBJ1-1, the complete variable domain reads DGGITQSPKYLFRKEGQNVTLSCEQNLNHDAMYWYRQDPGQGLRLIYYSQIVNDFQKGDIAEGYSVSREKKESFPLTVTSAQKNPTAFYLCASSVRQPGNTEAFFGQGTRLTVV.